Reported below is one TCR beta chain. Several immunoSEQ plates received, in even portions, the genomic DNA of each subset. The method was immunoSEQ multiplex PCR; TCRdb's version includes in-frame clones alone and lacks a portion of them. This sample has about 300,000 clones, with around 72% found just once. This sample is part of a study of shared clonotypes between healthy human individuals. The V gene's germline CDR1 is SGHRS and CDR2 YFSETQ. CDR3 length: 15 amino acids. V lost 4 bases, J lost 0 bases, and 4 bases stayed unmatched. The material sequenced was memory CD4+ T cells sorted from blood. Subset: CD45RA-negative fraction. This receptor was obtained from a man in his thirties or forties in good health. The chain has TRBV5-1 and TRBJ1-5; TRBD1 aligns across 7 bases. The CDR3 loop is CASSPDRASNQPQHF. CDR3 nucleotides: TGCGCCAGCAGCCCTGACAGGGCTAGCAATCAGCCCCAGCATTTT.